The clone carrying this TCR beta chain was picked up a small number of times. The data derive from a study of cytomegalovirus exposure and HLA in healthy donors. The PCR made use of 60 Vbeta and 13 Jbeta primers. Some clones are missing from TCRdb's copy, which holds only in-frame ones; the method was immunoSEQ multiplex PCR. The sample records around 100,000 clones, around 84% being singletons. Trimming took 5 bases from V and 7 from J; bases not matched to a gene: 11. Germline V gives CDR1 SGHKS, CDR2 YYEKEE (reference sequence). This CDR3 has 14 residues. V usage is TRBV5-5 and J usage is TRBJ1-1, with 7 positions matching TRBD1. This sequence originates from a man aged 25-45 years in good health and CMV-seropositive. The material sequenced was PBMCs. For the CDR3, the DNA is TGTGCCAGCAGGGCTGGGACAGACCGTAATGAAGCTTTCTTT. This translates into CASRAGTDRNEAFF.